Shown below are 8 T cell receptor beta chains from a single sample sequenced in a study of shared clonotypes between healthy human individuals. TCRdb's copy holds only in-frame clones and misses some; the assay was immunoSEQ multiplex PCR. The data show roughly 2.1 million clones, 85% to 95% seen once. CD45RO-negative cells were positively selected for CCR7, leaving out terminally differentiated effector memory CD45RA+ cells. Sequenced material: naive CD8+ T cells from PBMCs. Receptors were obtained from a man between 18 and 35 years old in good health. Some clones in this sample may be carry-over from other donors' samples.

CDR3 residues: CASTIRGQNTGELFF. The CDR3 DNA sequence: TGTGCCAGCACCATTCGTGGACAGAACACCGGGGAGCTGTTTTTT. The gene calls are TRBV7-8 and TRBJ2-2; possibly TRBD1 for D (5 bases). Germline-derived CDR1 and CDR2 are SGHVS and FQNEAQ. CDR3 length: 15 residues. Trimming removed 7 bases from V and 1 base from J, with 13 bases in between.

Comments on this clone: The same CDR3 is also encoded by other DNA sequences in this sample. The chain combines TRBV6-5 with TRBJ1-5; 7 bases fit TRBD1. CDR1 is MNHEY and CDR2 is SVGAGI in the germline V gene. J gave up 3 bases and V 6 bases, and 5 bases lay outside the gene matches. CDR3 length: 14 residues. The CDR3 DNA reads as TGTGCCAGCAGCCACAGGGGAAACAATCAGCCCCAGCATTTT. Amino acids: CASSHRGNNQPQHF.

The rearrangement joins TRBV10-3 to TRBJ1-6, with D tentatively TRBD1 (5 bases). V dropped 6 bases and J dropped 8 bases, with 17 bases sitting between them. CDR3 length equals 15 residues. The germline V gene encodes CDR1 ENHRY and CDR2 SYGVKD. CDR3 nucleotide sequence: TGTGCCATCAGCTACGACAGTGGGATTGATTCACCCCTCCACTTT. Protein: CAISYDSGIDSPLHF.

The chain carries TRBV4-2 and TRBJ2-1, with 10 bases identical to TRBD2. The CDR3 runs 14 residues. The V segment lost 7 bases and the J segment 8 bases; nucleotides outside the gene matches: 8. Germline lookup yields CDR1 LGHNA and CDR2 YNFKEQ. CDR3 nucleotide sequence: TGTGCCAGCAATTACGGGACTAGCGTCGATGAGCAGTTCTTC. This codes for CASNYGTSVDEQFF.

This chain links TRBV27 with TRBJ2-1, with D uncertain. Trimming took 8 bases from V and 4 from J, leaving 12 bases between them. The germline gives CDR1 MNHEY, CDR2 SMNVEV (reference sequence). The CDR3 length is 13 residues. The CDR3 protein is CASARRSYNEQFF. The DNA for the CDR3 is TGTGCCAGCGCGCGGCGGAGTTACAATGAGCAGTTCTTC.

The chain couples TRBV2 to TRBJ2-7; perhaps D is TRBD1 or TRBD2 (6 bases each). Germline CDR1 is SNHLY and CDR2 is FYNNEI. The V end was cut by 7 bases, the J end by 3 bases, with 16 bases between. This CDR3 region has 14 residues. The CDR3: CASKGDGSVYEQYF. DNA for the CDR3: TGTGCCAGCAAGGGGGACGGGAGCGTCTACGAGCAGTACTTC.

This rearrangement joins TRBV13 to TRBJ2-1, with 8 bases aligning to TRBD1. Germline CDR1 reads PRHDT; CDR2 reads FYEKMQ (reference sequence). The CDR3 spans 18 residues. Trimming cost V 4 bases and J 4 bases; bases outside gene matches: 15. The CDR3 here is CASSSRPGQGELYNEQFF. Written as DNA, the CDR3 is TGTGCCAGCAGCTCCCGGCCCGGACAGGGCGAACTATACAATGAGCAGTTCTTC. Together with reference TRBV13 and TRBJ2-1, the CDR3 gives the full variable domain: AAGVIQSPRHLIKEKRETATLKCYPIPRHDTVYWYQQGPGQDPQFLISFYEKMQSDKGSIPDRFSAQQFSDYHSELNMSSLELGDSALYFCASSSRPGQGELYNEQFFGPGTRLTVL.

A remark on this clone: Other DNA sequences in this specimen translate into the identical CDR3. The V and J genes are TRBV28 and TRBJ2-7; D perhaps matches TRBD2 (5 bases). The CDR3 runs 13 residues. V dropped 3 bases and J dropped 1 base, with 7 bases sitting between them. The V gene's germline CDR1 is MDHEN and CDR2 SYDVKM. The CDR3 spells CASSLPGSYEQYF. The CDR3 bases are TGTGCCAGCAGTTTGCCGGGGTCCTACGAGCAGTACTTC. Full variable domain (outside the CDR3, taken from reference TRBV28 and TRBJ2-7): DVKVTQSSRYLVKRTGEKVFLECVQDMDHENMFWYRQDPGLGLRLIYFSYDVKMKEKGDIPEGYSVSREKKERFSLILESASTNQTSMYLCASSLPGSYEQYFGPGTRLTVT.